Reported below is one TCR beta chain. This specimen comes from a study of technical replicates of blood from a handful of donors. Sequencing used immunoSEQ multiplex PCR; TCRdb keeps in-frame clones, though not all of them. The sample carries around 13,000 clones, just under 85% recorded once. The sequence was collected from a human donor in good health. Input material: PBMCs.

CDR3 DNA sequence: TGTGCCAGTAGTATGGGGGGTAGGACTCAGCCCCAGCATTTT. It specifies CASSMGGRTQPQHF. The chain recombines TRBV19 with TRBJ1-5, with a tentative D call TRBD1 (5 bases). V gave up 3 bases and J gave up 6 bases, with 12 bases separating them. This CDR3 is 14 amino acids long. Per germline, CDR1 LNHDA and CDR2 SQIVND (reference sequence).